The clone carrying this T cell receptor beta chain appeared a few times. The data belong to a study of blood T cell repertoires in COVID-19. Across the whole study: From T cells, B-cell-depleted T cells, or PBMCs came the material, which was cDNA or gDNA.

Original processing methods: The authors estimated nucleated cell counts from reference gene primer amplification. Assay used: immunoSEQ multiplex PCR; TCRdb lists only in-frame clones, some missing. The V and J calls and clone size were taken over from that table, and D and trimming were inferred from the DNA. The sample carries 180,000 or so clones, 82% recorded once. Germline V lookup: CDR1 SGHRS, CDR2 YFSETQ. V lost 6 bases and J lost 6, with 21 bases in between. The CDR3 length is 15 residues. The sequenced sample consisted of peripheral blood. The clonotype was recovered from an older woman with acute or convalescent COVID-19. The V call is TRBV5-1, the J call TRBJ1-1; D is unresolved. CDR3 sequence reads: CASKMIPGNQAEAFF. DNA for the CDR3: TGCGCCAGCAAGATGATTCCGGGAAATCAGGCTGAAGCTTTCTTT.